These 30 T cell receptor beta chains were sequenced from one sample in a study of cytomegalovirus exposure and HLA in healthy donors. 13 Jbeta primers and 60 Vbeta primers were used for the PCR. Assay used: immunoSEQ multiplex PCR; TCRdb lists only in-frame clones, some missing. The table has 50,000 or so clones, 65% to 85% seen once; the top ten hold roughly 2.4%. Sequenced sample: PBMCs. Every receptor here comes from a boy younger than 18 in good health and CMV-seropositive.

The CDR3 loop is CASSEYIYQPQHF. In DNA form, the CDR3 reads TGTGCCAGCAGTGAGTACATTTATCAGCCCCAGCATTTT. The rearrangement joins TRBV6-1 to TRBJ1-5; no definite D call. CDR3 length: 13 residues. Trimming took 3 bases from V and 5 from J, leaving 8 bases between them. Germline loops: CDR1 MNHNS, CDR2 SASEGT.

The chain couples TRBV19 to TRBJ1-2; D perhaps matches TRBD1 (5 bases). Deletions cut 6 bases from V and 4 bases from J, with 15 bases between. Germline V gene lookup returns CDR1 LNHDA and CDR2 SQIVND (reference sequence). This CDR3 is 14 amino acids long. The CDR3 protein is CASSTLDSPYGYTF. The CDR3 DNA sequence: TGTGCCAGTAGCACCCTCGACAGTCCCTATGGCTACACCTTC. The full variable domain, with the rest looked up from reference TRBV19 and TRBJ1-2, is DGGITQSPKYLFRKEGQNVTLSCEQNLNHDAMYWYRQDPGQGLRLIYYSQIVNDFQKGDIAEGYSVSREKKESFPLTVTSAQKNPTAFYLCASSTLDSPYGYTFGSGTRLTVV.

The chain has TRBV4-1 and TRBJ2-2, with D maybe TRBD1 (5 bases). The V end lost 3 bases, the J end lost 2 bases, and 16 bases lay between the germline ends. Germline V gives CDR1 MGHRA, CDR2 YSYEKL. The CDR3 covers 17 residues. The CDR3 DNA is TGCGCCAGCAGCCACCGGGCGAAAAGGGGAAACACCGGGGAGCTGTTTTTT. This translates into CASSHRAKRGNTGELFF.

This chain connects TRBV19 to TRBJ1-1, with 7 bases lining up with TRBD1. V shed 3 bases, J shed 6 bases, and the junction held 4 bases outside the gene matches. The CDR3 spans 13 residues. Germline V gives CDR1 LNHDA, CDR2 SQIVND (reference sequence). The CDR3 loop is CASSIKGGAEAFF. CDR3 DNA: TGTGCCAGTAGTATTAAAGGGGGCGCTGAAGCTTTCTTT. Using reference TRBV19 and TRBJ1-1 for the parts outside the CDR3, the full variable domain is DGGITQSPKYLFRKEGQNVTLSCEQNLNHDAMYWYRQDPGQGLRLIYYSQIVNDFQKGDIAEGYSVSREKKESFPLTVTSAQKNPTAFYLCASSIKGGAEAFFGQGTRLTVV.

This chain connects TRBV2 to TRBJ2-7, with a tentative D call TRBD1 (5 bases). Trimming removed 7 bases from V and 9 bases from J, with 13 bases in between. CDR1 and CDR2 (germline): SNHLY, FYNNEI. This CDR3 region has 11 residues. The CDR3 reads CASKDRGRQYF. DNA for the CDR3: TGTGCCAGCAAAGACAGAGGACGGCAGTACTTC.

CDR3 region: CASSPGQGFVDYGYTF. The CDR3 nucleotides are TGTGCCAGCAGCCCGGGACAGGGATTTGTGGACTATGGCTACACCTTC. The chain couples TRBV5-4 to TRBJ1-2; 9 nucleotides agree with TRBD1. Unmatched junction bases numbered 10, after V lost 4 bases and J lost 3 bases. Germline loops: CDR1 SGHNT, CDR2 YYREEE (reference sequence). The CDR3 has 16 amino acids. Full variable domain (rest looked up from reference TRBV5-4 and TRBJ1-2): ETGVTQSPTHLIKTRGQQVTLRCSSQSGHNTVSWYQQALGQGPQFIFQYYREEENGRGNFPPRFSGLQFPNYSSELNVNALELDDSALYLCASSPGQGFVDYGYTFGSGTRLTVV.

The chain couples TRBV29-1 to TRBJ1-2; no definite D call. Germline CDR1 reads SQVTM; CDR2 reads ANQGSEA. There are 13 residues in the CDR3. The V end lost 6 bases, the J end lost 4 bases, and 15 bases lay between the germline ends. CDR3 loop: CSVRRVDFYGYTF. DNA of the CDR3: TGCAGCGTCAGGCGAGTGGATTTCTATGGCTACACCTTC.

V usage is TRBV13 and J usage is TRBJ2-3; D may be TRBD1 (5 bases). The CDR3 is made up of 16 amino acids. Germline CDR1 reads PRHDT; CDR2 reads FYEKMQ (reference sequence). The V end was cut by 4 bases, the J end by 6 bases, with 20 bases between. As DNA, the CDR3 is TGTGCCAGCAGCTCACTCCAGCAGGGTAAATTCGATACGCAGTATTTT. Its translation is CASSSLQQGKFDTQYF.

J is TRBJ1-5 and V is TRBV7-2; D not certain. Trimming took 0 bases from V and 7 from J, leaving 16 bases between them. Germline V gives CDR1 SGHTA, CDR2 FQGNSA. The CDR3 extends over 16 amino acids. The CDR3 nucleotides read TGTGCCAGCAGCTTAGCGGCCTGGGAGGGAGGACAGCCCCAGCATTTT. Protein product: CASSLAAWEGGQPQHF.

The chain uses TRBV6-5 and TRBJ2-7, with D perhaps matching TRBD2 (6 bases). The CDR3 length is 14 residues. The ends were cut back, 2 bases at V and 7 bases at J, with 15 bases in the middle. Germline V gives CDR1 MNHEY, CDR2 SVGAGI. The CDR3 here is CASSYIGGSGEQYF. The CDR3 DNA follows: TGTGCCAGCAGTTACATCGGAGGGTCGGGGGAGCAGTACTTC.

V usage is TRBV6-5 and J usage is TRBJ1-1; D is unresolved. V was trimmed by 2 bases and J by 0 bases, leaving 7 bases between them. The CDR3 sequence is 14 residues long. The germline gives CDR1 MNHEY, CDR2 SVGAGI. The CDR3 region has the DNA TGTGCCAGCAGTTACAGCAACCTGAACACTGAAGCTTTCTTT. Protein product: CASSYSNLNTEAFF.

The chain recombines TRBV2 with TRBJ1-6, with 7 nucleotides matching TRBD1. J was trimmed by 11 bases and V by 4 bases; bases with no gene match: 11. Germline-derived CDR1 and CDR2 are SNHLY and FYNNEI. This CDR3 comprises 15 residues. The CDR3, as DNA: TGTGCCAGCAGTGGGGGTGACAGGGTTTCTGCACCCCTCCACTTT. Its protein product is CASSGGDRVSAPLHF.

This clone was counted a few times. This chain joins TRBV12-2 and TRBJ2-3; TRBD2, as called in the table, went unchecked against the DNA. TRBV12-2 is annotated as a pseudogene. This CDR3 has 17 amino acids. The CDR3 loop reads CASRLGSSGTGTDTQYF. CDR3 coding DNA: TGTGCAAGTCGCTTAGGTTCAAGCGGGACCGGCACAGATACGCAGTATTTT.

The genes are TRBV4-1 and TRBJ1-5, with no clear D. The CDR3 length is 16 residues. Trimming left V 0 bases short and J 5 bases short, with 14 bases between. Germline-derived CDR1 and CDR2 are MGHRA and YSYEKL. The CDR3 DNA sequence: TGCGCCAGCAGCCAAGAGGGCGACCAATTGGATCAGCCCCAGCATTTT. Translation: CASSQEGDQLDQPQHF.

The chain couples TRBV13 to TRBJ2-7, with TRBD1 as a possible D gene (6 bases). The V gene's germline CDR1 is PRHDT and CDR2 FYEKMQ (reference sequence). V lost 4 bases and J 5 bases, leaving 12 bases between the germline ends. The CDR3 is made up of 13 amino acids. CDR3 in amino acids: CASSSTYRDEQYF. CDR3 in DNA: TGTGCCAGCAGCTCGACCTACAGGGACGAGCAGTACTTC.

V usage is TRBV7-2 and J usage is TRBJ1-4, with D hard to call. This CDR3 has 14 residues. Germline-derived CDR1 and CDR2 are SGHTA and FQGNSA. Trimming stripped 5 bases from V and 2 bases from J, with 9 bases between. In DNA form, the CDR3 reads TGTGCCAGCAGCGTGAGTCGGACTAATGAAAAACTGTTTTTT. Protein product: CASSVSRTNEKLFF.

This clone was observed a handful of times. The chain recombines TRBV29-1 with TRBJ1-1; D gene ambiguous. This CDR3 has 12 amino acids. Germline values: CDR1 SQVTM, CDR2 ANQGSEA. The ends were cut back, 2 bases at V and 0 bases at J, with 4 bases in the middle. CDR3 in amino acids: CSVESLNTEAFF. CDR3 bases: TGCAGCGTTGAAAGCTTGAACACTGAAGCTTTCTTT.

V gene TRBV7-9 combines with J gene TRBJ2-4, with D possibly TRBD2 on 5 matching bases. This CDR3 has 12 amino acids. Germline V lookup: CDR1 SEHNR, CDR2 FQNEAQ (reference sequence). The ends were cut back, 7 bases at V and 5 bases at J, with 9 bases in the middle. The CDR3 DNA reads TGTGCCAGCACAAAGGAGGAAAACATTCAGTACTTC. Amino acids: CASTKEENIQYF.

The chain has TRBV6-5 and TRBJ1-6; a weak D match, TRBD1 (5 bases). Germline V lookup: CDR1 MNHEY, CDR2 SVGAGI. CDR3 size: 13 residues. Between the trimmed V and J ends, which lost 2 bases and 14 bases, there was a span of 13 bases. CDR3 nucleotides: TGTGCCAGCAGTTACGTGGGGGGAAGGGCCCTCCACTTT. This sequence encodes CASSYVGGRALHF.

This chain joins TRBV2 and TRBJ2-1, with 7 bases fitting TRBD1. Germline lookup yields CDR1 SNHLY and CDR2 FYNNEI. V lost 5 bases and J lost 7; bases outside the gene matches: 8. This CDR3 region has 14 residues. CDR3: CASSSDRASNEQFF. CDR3 bases: TGTGCCAGCAGTAGTGACAGGGCGTCGAATGAGCAGTTCTTC.

This clone occurred a few times. The rearrangement uses TRBV6-5 and TRBJ1-4; D possibly corresponds to TRBD1 (5 bases). CDR3 length: 13 amino acids. V shed 7 bases and J shed 7 bases, with 13 bases lying between them. CDR1 is MNHEY, CDR2 SVGAGI, per germline. CDR3 residues: CASNPGGGEKLFF. CDR3 in DNA: TGTGCCAGCAACCCCGGGGGGGGTGAAAAACTGTTTTTT.

The chain combines TRBV28 with TRBJ1-5, with 9 positions matching TRBD1. Germline V gene sequence: CDR1 MDHEN, CDR2 SYDVKM. J lost 5 bases, V lost 3 bases, and 5 bases had no gene match. The CDR3 is made up of 15 amino acids. CDR3 nucleotide sequence: TGTGCCAGCAGTTTTCATGACAGGGGGGATCAGCCCCAGCATTTT. As protein: CASSFHDRGDQPQHF. The full variable domain, with the rest looked up from reference TRBV28 and TRBJ1-5, is DVKVTQSSRYLVKRTGEKVFLECVQDMDHENMFWYRQDPGLGLRLIYFSYDVKMKEKGDIPEGYSVSREKKERFSLILESASTNQTSMYLCASSFHDRGDQPQHFGDGTRLSIL.

V usage is TRBV29-1 and J usage is TRBJ1-1, with D maybe TRBD1 (5 bases). The V end lost 5 bases, the J end lost 4 bases, and 11 bases lay between the germline ends. This CDR3 comprises 12 residues. From germline, CDR1 is SQVTM and CDR2 ANQGSEA. The CDR3 region is CSVPGMSTEAFF. As DNA, the CDR3 is TGCAGCGTTCCAGGGATGAGCACTGAAGCTTTCTTT.

This clone showed up just a few times. Here the CDR3 DNA reads TGCAGCGTGGTCATCAGGGGGGCCCAGCATTTT. Translating gives CSVVIRGAQHF. The V and J genes are TRBV29-1 and TRBJ1-5; 7 bases match TRBD1. CDR3 length: 11 residues. J lost 11 bases, V lost 6 bases, and 7 bases had no gene match. Germline CDR1 SQVTM, CDR2 ANQGSEA.

This clone was observed a handful of times. The CDR3 is CASSRKIQGLTNEKLFF. CDR3 DNA: TGTGCCAGCAGCCGAAAGATACAGGGTCTTACTAATGAAAAACTGTTTTTT. The chain combines TRBV4-2 with TRBJ1-4; D might be TRBD1 (6 bases). Germline V gene data show CDR1 as LGHNA and CDR2 as YNFKEQ. Trimming pared 4 bases from V and 2 bases from J, leaving 17 bases between. This CDR3 has 17 amino acids.

The chain combines TRBV4-2 with TRBJ2-3, with 8 bases lining up with TRBD1. CDR1 is LGHNA and CDR2 is YNFKEQ in the germline V gene. The junction had 5 bases not matched to a gene; V was cut back by 4 bases and J by 2 bases. The CDR3 sequence is 15 residues long. This chain's CDR3 is CASSREQGATDTQYF. The CDR3 nucleotides read TGTGCCAGCAGCCGCGAGCAGGGGGCCACAGATACGCAGTATTTT.

V gene TRBV5-4 combines with J gene TRBJ2-7, with D perhaps matching TRBD1 (6 bases). Germline assignment: CDR1 SGHNT and CDR2 YYREEE (reference sequence). CDR3 length: 14 amino acids. V lost 3 bases and J 1 base, leaving 11 bases between the germline ends. CDR3 nucleotides: TGTGCCAGCAGCTCAGGGGACGGTTCCTACGAGCAGTACTTC. It codes for CASSSGDGSYEQYF.

The rearrangement links TRBV6-4 to TRBJ1-1; D is unresolved. V was clipped by 2 bases and J by 7 bases, with 11 bases between them. The CDR3 length is 13 residues. The germline V gene has CDR1 MRHNA and CDR2 SNTAGT. CDR3 amino acids: CASSDGDPGEAFF. For the CDR3, the DNA is TGTGCCAGCAGTGACGGAGATCCGGGTGAAGCTTTCTTT.

The rearrangement joins TRBV28 to TRBJ2-5; weak D call: TRBD1 (6 bases). Germline V gene lookup returns CDR1 MDHEN and CDR2 SYDVKM. This CDR3 is built from 13 residues. V lost 2 bases and J 5 bases, leaving 9 bases between the germline ends. The CDR3: CASSLAGAETQYF. CDR3 nucleotide sequence: TGTGCCAGCAGTTTAGCAGGGGCTGAGACCCAGTACTTC.

The chain recombines TRBV7-9 with TRBJ2-3; D remains ambiguous. CDR3 length: 14 residues. V was pared by 4 bases and J by 2 bases, with 10 bases between. Germline V gene sequence: CDR1 SEHNR, CDR2 FQNEAQ (reference sequence). The CDR3 reads CASSSDWITDTQYF. The DNA of the CDR3 is TGTGCCAGCAGCTCTGACTGGATCACAGATACGCAGTATTTT. Variable domain in full (rest from reference TRBV7-9 and TRBJ2-3): DTGVSQNPRHKITKRGQNVTFRCDPISEHNRLYWYRQTLGQGPEFLTYFQNEAQLEKSRLLSDRFSAERPKGSFSTLEIQRTEQGDSAMYLCASSSDWITDTQYFGPGTRLTVL.